These T cell receptor beta chains were read from a single sample in a study of cytomegalovirus exposure and HLA in healthy donors. The assay was immunoSEQ multiplex PCR, and TCRdb's table has in-frame clones only and misses some. Of approximately 200,000 clones listed, 70% to 90% are singletons. The sample comprised PBMCs. The receptors were sampled from a woman aged 18-35 years in good health and CMV-seronegative. Each CDR3 is given with its conserved first and last residue. Fields, in order: clone size, V gene, D gene, J gene, CDR3 protein, CDR3 DNA. A D gene is named only where the DNA matches it firmly. Size values are once, few and many counts, or a class for expanded clones, and some rows have none.

abundance: NA; v_gene: TRBV4-3; d_gene: NA; j_gene: TRBJ1-1; CDR3aa: CASSPDAFGNTEAFF; CDR3nt: TGCGCCAGCAGCCCCGATGCCTTCGGGAACACTGAAGCTTTCTTT
abundance: NA; v_gene: TRBV27; d_gene: NA; j_gene: TRBJ1-1; CDR3aa: CASSTYMNTEAFF; CDR3nt: TGTGCCAGCAGTACCTATATGAACACTGAAGCTTTCTTT
abundance: once; v_gene: TRBV6-1; d_gene: NA; j_gene: TRBJ2-3; CDR3aa: CASSGYGSGQDTQYF; CDR3nt: TGTGCCAGCAGTGGTTACGGATCGGGACAAGATACGCAGTATTTT
abundance: NA; v_gene: TRBV9; d_gene: TRBD2; j_gene: TRBJ2-5; CDR3aa: CASSVGGGLETQYF; CDR3nt: TGTGCCAGCAGCGTAGGCGGGGGACTGGAGACCCAGTACTTC
abundance: NA; v_gene: TRBV18; d_gene: NA; j_gene: TRBJ1-2; CDR3aa: CASSAREGALGYTF; CDR3nt: TGTGCCAGCTCAGCACGGGAGGGCGCGTTAGGCTACACCTTC
abundance: NA; v_gene: TRBV7-9; d_gene: TRBD1; j_gene: TRBJ2-7; CDR3aa: CASSSHSRDRAMGEQYF; CDR3nt: TGTGCCAGCAGCTCACACAGCCGGGACAGGGCTATGGGAGAGCAGTACTTC
abundance: NA; v_gene: TRBV5-6; d_gene: TRBD2; j_gene: TRBJ2-1; CDR3aa: CASSSLSGSLSYNEQFF; CDR3nt: TGTGCCAGCAGCTCTCTGAGCGGGAGCCTCTCCTACAATGAGCAGTTCTTC
abundance: NA; v_gene: TRBV2; d_gene: NA; j_gene: TRBJ2-2; CDR3aa: CASSPESLSTGELFF; CDR3nt: TGTGCCAGCAGTCCTGAGTCGCTCTCGACCGGGGAGCTGTTTTTT
abundance: few; v_gene: TRBV2; d_gene: TRBD1; j_gene: TRBJ1-2; CDR3aa: CASKGQGNIYGYTF; CDR3nt: TGTGCCAGCAAGGGACAGGGGAATATCTATGGCTACACCTTC
abundance: NA; v_gene: TRBV2; d_gene: TRBD1; j_gene: TRBJ1-4; CDR3aa: CASAGRLQGEGEKLFF; CDR3nt: TGTGCCAGCGCTGGGAGACTACAGGGGGAGGGTGAAAAACTGTTTTTT
abundance: NA; v_gene: TRBV18; d_gene: NA; j_gene: TRBJ2-1; CDR3aa: CASSPLRMGGNEQFF; CDR3nt: TGTGCCAGCTCACCACTTAGGATGGGGGGCAATGAGCAGTTCTTC
abundance: NA; v_gene: TRBV7-7; d_gene: TRBD2; j_gene: TRBJ2-2; CDR3aa: CASSFELARSGELFF; CDR3nt: TGTGCTAGCAGCTTCGAACTAGCGCGTTCCGGGGAGCTGTTTTTT
abundance: NA; v_gene: TRBV4-2; d_gene: NA; j_gene: TRBJ2-1; CDR3aa: CASSRGGSSYNEQFF; CDR3nt: TGTGCCAGCAGCCGGGGCGGAAGCTCCTACAATGAGCAGTTCTTC
abundance: NA; v_gene: TRBV25-1; d_gene: NA; j_gene: TRBJ2-1; CDR3aa: CASGGTLANEQFF; CDR3nt: TGTGCCAGTGGCGGGACTTTAGCCAATGAGCAGTTCTTC
abundance: NA; v_gene: TRBV28; d_gene: NA; j_gene: TRBJ1-5; CDR3aa: CASSPVSGRLGQPQHF; CDR3nt: TGTGCCAGCAGTCCTGTCTCTGGGAGGTTGGGTCAGCCCCAGCATTTT
abundance: NA; v_gene: TRBV6-5; d_gene: NA; j_gene: TRBJ2-5; CDR3aa: CASSGGRTVEQYF; CDR3nt: TGTGCCAGCAGTGGAGGCAGGACGGTGGAGCAGTACTTC
abundance: NA; v_gene: TRBV27; d_gene: TRBD1; j_gene: TRBJ2-7; CDR3aa: CASSGPSGTGGPEQYF; CDR3nt: TGTGCCAGCAGTGGCCCGTCCGGGACAGGGGGACCCGAGCAGTACTTC
abundance: NA; v_gene: TRBV7-9; d_gene: TRBD2; j_gene: TRBJ2-3; CDR3aa: CASSLASGTITDTQYF; CDR3nt: TGTGCCAGCAGCTTAGCGTCCGGGACTATCACAGATACGCAGTATTTT
abundance: NA; v_gene: TRBV2; d_gene: NA; j_gene: TRBJ2-3; CDR3aa: CASRYIADTQYF; CDR3nt: TGTGCCAGCAGGTACATTGCAGATACGCAGTATTTT
abundance: NA; v_gene: TRBV7-9; d_gene: NA; j_gene: TRBJ2-7; CDR3aa: CASSLGGMGSYEQYF; CDR3nt: TGTGCCAGCAGCTTAGGCGGGATGGGCTCCTACGAGCAGTACTTC
abundance: NA; v_gene: TRBV6-5; d_gene: TRBD1; j_gene: TRBJ1-4; CDR3aa: CASSYSGTGGEKLFF; CDR3nt: TGTGCCAGCAGTTATTCCGGGACAGGGGGCGAAAAACTGTTTTTT
abundance: NA; v_gene: TRBV7-9; d_gene: TRBD2; j_gene: TRBJ2-3; CDR3aa: CASGGRSDTQYF; CDR3nt: TGTGCCTCGGGGGGGAGGAGTGATACGCAGTATTTT
abundance: NA; v_gene: TRBV19; d_gene: NA; j_gene: TRBJ1-5; CDR3aa: CASSIGPQNRPQHF; CDR3nt: TGTGCCAGTAGTATAGGGCCGCAGAATCGTCCCCAGCATTTT
abundance: NA; v_gene: TRBV9; d_gene: NA; j_gene: TRBJ2-5; CDR3aa: CVSSYGIGQETQYF; CDR3nt: TGTGTCAGCAGCTACGGGATAGGTCAAGAGACCCAGTACTTC
abundance: few; v_gene: TRBV19; d_gene: TRBD1; j_gene: TRBJ2-2; CDR3aa: CASSLGTANTGELFF; CDR3nt: TGTGCCAGTAGTTTGGGGACAGCGAACACCGGGGAGCTGTTTTTT
abundance: once; v_gene: TRBV5-1; d_gene: TRBD1; j_gene: TRBJ1-2; CDR3aa: CASSLVQGDYGYTF; CDR3nt: TGCGCCAGCAGCTTGGTGCAGGGGGACTATGGCTACACCTTC
abundance: NA; v_gene: TRBV28; d_gene: NA; j_gene: TRBJ1-1; CDR3aa: CASSSQAFLAFF; CDR3nt: TGTGCCAGCAGTTCGCAGGCATTTCTCGCTTTCTTT
abundance: NA; v_gene: TRBV4-1; d_gene: NA; j_gene: TRBJ1-4; CDR3aa: CASSLSRDLNEKLFF; CDR3nt: TGCGCCAGCAGTCTTTCCCGGGACTTAAATGAAAAACTGTTTTTT
abundance: NA; v_gene: TRBV10-1; d_gene: NA; j_gene: TRBJ2-2; CDR3aa: CASGEGVKPGELFF; CDR3nt: TGCGCCAGCGGAGAGGGGGTGAAGCCCGGGGAGCTGTTTTTT
abundance: NA; v_gene: TRBV7-9; d_gene: NA; j_gene: TRBJ2-7; CDR3aa: CASSRGNEQYF; CDR3nt: TGTGCCAGCTCCCGGGGAAACGAGCAGTACTTC
abundance: NA; v_gene: TRBV5-1; d_gene: NA; j_gene: TRBJ2-3; CDR3aa: CASSLRGGTDTQYF; CDR3nt: TGCGCCAGCAGCTTGAGGGGCGGCACAGATACGCAGTATTTT
abundance: NA; v_gene: TRBV30; d_gene: TRBD2; j_gene: TRBJ2-5; CDR3aa: CAWSRGLSVVDKQETQYF; CDR3nt: TGTGCCTGGAGCCGGGGACTAAGCGTGGTCGACAAGCAAGAGACCCAGTACTTC
abundance: NA; v_gene: TRBV28; d_gene: TRBD1; j_gene: TRBJ2-3; CDR3aa: CASSLPVRDSPWDTQYF; CDR3nt: TGTGCCAGCAGTTTACCAGTACGGGACAGCCCATGGGATACGCAGTATTTT
abundance: NA; v_gene: TRBV6-1; d_gene: NA; j_gene: TRBJ2-7; CDR3aa: CATKVGGAGEQYF; CDR3nt: TGTGCCACCAAGGTGGGTGGGGCTGGGGAGCAGTACTTC
abundance: NA; v_gene: TRBV19; d_gene: TRBD1; j_gene: TRBJ2-7; CDR3aa: CASSAAGGFYEQYF; CDR3nt: TGTGCCAGTAGTGCGGCAGGGGGCTTCTACGAGCAGTACTTC
abundance: NA; v_gene: TRBV5-1; d_gene: NA; j_gene: TRBJ1-2; CDR3aa: CASSPRTDNYGYTF; CDR3nt: TGCGCCAGCAGCCCAAGGACAGATAACTATGGCTACACCTTC
abundance: NA; v_gene: TRBV4-2; d_gene: NA; j_gene: TRBJ1-2; CDR3aa: CASSQGDQGSDGYTF; CDR3nt: TGTGCCAGCAGCCAAGGGGATCAGGGGAGTGATGGCTACACCTTC
abundance: NA; v_gene: TRBV27; d_gene: NA; j_gene: TRBJ1-1; CDR3aa: CASSFLGRDTEAFF; CDR3nt: TGTGCCAGCAGTTTTTTGGGGAGGGACACTGAAGCTTTCTTT
abundance: NA; v_gene: TRBV7-2; d_gene: TRBD1; j_gene: TRBJ2-5; CDR3aa: CASSLTGGRRGTETQYF; CDR3nt: TGTGCCAGCAGCTTAACAGGGGGCCGCCGGGGAACGGAGACCCAGTACTTC
abundance: once; v_gene: TRBV4-3; d_gene: NA; j_gene: TRBJ2-1; CDR3aa: CASSQDSQPAMPNEQFF; CDR3nt: TGCGCCAGCAGCCAAGATTCTCAACCAGCGATGCCCAATGAGCAGTTCTTC
abundance: NA; v_gene: TRBV5-4; d_gene: NA; j_gene: TRBJ1-1; CDR3aa: CASSGGGWTNTEAFF; CDR3nt: TGTGCCAGCAGCGGGGGGGGCTGGACGAACACTGAAGCTTTCTTT